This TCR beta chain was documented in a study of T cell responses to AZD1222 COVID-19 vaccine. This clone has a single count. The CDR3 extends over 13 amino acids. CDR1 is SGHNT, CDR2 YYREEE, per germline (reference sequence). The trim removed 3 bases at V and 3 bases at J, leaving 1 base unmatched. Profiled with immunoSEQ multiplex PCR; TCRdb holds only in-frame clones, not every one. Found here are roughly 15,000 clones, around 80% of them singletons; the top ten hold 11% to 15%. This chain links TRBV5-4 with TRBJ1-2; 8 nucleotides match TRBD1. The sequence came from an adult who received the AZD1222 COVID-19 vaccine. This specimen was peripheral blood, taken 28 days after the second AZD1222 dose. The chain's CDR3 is CASSSDRDYGYTF. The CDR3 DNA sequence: TGTGCCAGCAGCTCGGACAGGGACTATGGCTACACCTTC.